A selection of T cell receptor beta chains follows, all from one sample in a study of blood T cell repertoires in COVID-19. The protocol was immunoSEQ multiplex PCR, while the TCRdb copy is restricted to in-frame clones and leaves out a portion. Altogether roughly 140,000 clones are present, 65% to 90% being singletons, with the ten largest covering 8.2%. Specimen: peripheral blood. The receptors derive from a human donor in a cohort sampled during active COVID-19. Both conserved end residues are trimmed from each CDR3. Where a row states a size, it is once, few, many or the class of an expanded clone; other rows omit it.

size: -
V: TRBV7-2
J: TRBJ2-7
length: 13
CDR3: ASSLSRGHQYEQY

size: -
V: TRBV7-9
J: TRBJ2-7
length: 11
CDR3: ASSLGSEYEQY

size: -
V: TRBV5-1
J: TRBJ2-7
length: 14
CDR3: ASSPGGGRIAYEQY

size: -
V: TRBV27
J: TRBJ2-7
length: 15
CDR3: ASSFVGGGTQTYEQY

size: -
V: TRBV28
J: TRBJ2-7
length: 14
CDR3: ASSTLPGRANYEQY

size: few
V: TRBV7-2
J: TRBJ2-1
length: 12
CDR3: ASGAGNSYNEQF

size: few
V: TRBV9
J: TRBJ1-1
length: 12
CDR3: ASSQDRRNTEAF

size: -
V: TRBV7-9
J: TRBJ2-1
length: 13
CDR3: ASSLASVGLGQQF

size: -
V: TRBV28
J: TRBJ2-7
length: 14
CDR3: ASSFERTGGHREQY

size: -
V: TRBV27
J: TRBJ1-2
length: 12
CDR3: ASHSLGADYGYT

size: -
V: TRBV23-1
J: TRBJ2-7
length: 13
CDR3: ASSQFTRASYEQY

size: -
V: TRBV6-5
J: TRBJ2-7
length: 14
CDR3: ASSYSGGGPSYEQY

size: -
V: TRBV28
J: TRBJ2-7
length: 13
CDR3: ASSPGLAITYEQY

size: -
V: TRBV6-5
J: TRBJ2-7
length: 11
CDR3: ASIFRDRGEQY

size: -
V: TRBV5-5
J: TRBJ1-2
length: 12
CDR3: ASSEIQGLSGYT

size: once
V: TRBV19
J: TRBJ1-5
length: 12
CDR3: ASSLRGANQPQH

size: -
V: TRBV19
J: TRBJ2-2
length: 11
CDR3: ASRNRDTGELF

size: -
V: TRBV28
J: TRBJ2-7
length: 11
CDR3: ASSSPSGDEQY

size: -
V: TRBV5-6
J: TRBJ2-5
length: 14
CDR3: ASSSRPGQGWETQY

size: few
V: TRBV9
J: TRBJ2-3
length: 13
CDR3: ASSVEVGGTDTQY

size: once
V: TRBV15
J: TRBJ2-1
length: 13
CDR3: ATSKGLAGLNEQF

size: -
V: TRBV29-1
J: TRBJ2-7
length: 10
CDR3: SVPGRGGEQY

size: -
V: TRBV18
J: TRBJ2-7
length: 13
CDR3: ASSPSAGSTYEQY

size: -
V: TRBV11-2
J: TRBJ2-5
length: 14
CDR3: ASSGGGTSARETQY

size: -
V: TRBV20-1
J: TRBJ1-2
length: 11
CDR3: SASGQGLSGYT

size: once
V: TRBV5-5
J: TRBJ2-7
length: 11
CDR3: ASSFGTTYGQY

size: -
V: TRBV6-5
J: TRBJ2-1
length: 13
CDR3: ASKLSEGQGNEQF

size: few
V: TRBV7-3
J: TRBJ2-1
length: 12
CDR3: ASSLLAGRDEQF

size: -
V: TRBV15
J: TRBJ2-7
length: 12
CDR3: ATSRWGESYEQY

size: -
V: TRBV28
J: TRBJ2-7
length: 14
CDR3: ASSSAAGLAGYEQY

size: -
V: TRBV7-9
J: TRBJ2-5
length: 16
CDR3: ASSFSSGRARLGETQY

size: -
V: TRBV7-3
J: TRBJ1-1
length: 13
CDR3: ASSISQGQGGEAF

size: -
V: TRBV19
J: TRBJ1-5
length: 13
CDR3: ASSIVPNSNQPQH

size: -
V: TRBV24-1
J: TRBJ1-2
length: 14
CDR3: ATSDSLTVGGYGYT

size: -
V: TRBV7-2
J: TRBJ1-3
length: 9
CDR3: ASSLGTPKS

size: few
V: TRBV7-6
J: TRBJ2-7
length: 15
CDR3: ASSLGPGLATPYEQY

size: -
V: TRBV4-2
J: TRBJ2-7
length: 12
CDR3: ASSQGDSETDVY

size: -
V: TRBV4-3
J: TRBJ2-7
length: 14
CDR3: ASSQAMGLAAREQY

size: -
V: TRBV11-2
J: TRBJ2-3
length: 11
CDR3: ASSLRRTKREY

size: -
V: TRBV7-8
J: TRBJ2-3
length: 14
CDR3: ASSLVTGPPTDTQY

size: many
V: TRBV24-1
J: TRBJ2-1
length: 12
CDR3: ATSDTGTGEVQF

size: -
V: TRBV11-1
J: TRBJ2-1
length: 12
CDR3: ASSLLRGDNEQF

size: -
V: TRBV5-6
J: TRBJ1-1
length: 11
CDR3: ASSRDSGTEAF

size: -
V: TRBV19
J: TRBJ2-7
length: 13
CDR3: ASSIAGTRAAEQY

size: -
V: TRBV7-9
J: TRBJ1-3
length: 11
CDR3: ASSTGQAGTIY

size: few
V: TRBV7-2
J: TRBJ2-5
length: 14
CDR3: ASSLGLAGPQETQY